Listed below are T cell receptor beta chains from one sample, sequenced in a study of Ad26.COV2.S vaccination and SARS-CoV-2 variants. TCRdb's copy holds only in-frame clones and misses some; the assay was immunoSEQ multiplex PCR. This sample has roughly 300,000 clones, with about nine tenths found just once. The source material was peripheral blood, sampled in a trial of Ad26.COV2.S vaccine versus placebo. These receptors were obtained from a person aged 18-60 years who received the Ad26.COV2.S COVID-19 vaccine or a placebo. CDR3s include the opening cysteine and the closing phenylalanine or tryptophan. The D gene is left open where the match is weak.

NA	TRBV29-1	TRBJ2-3	TGCAGCGCCGCCCTCCGCAGCGGACGTACAGATACGCAGTATTTT	CSAALRSGRTDTQYF
NA	TRBV30	TRBJ1-5	TGTGCCTGGAGTTCGGGGGGTCCAGGGTTGCAGCCCCAGCATTTT	CAWSSGGPGLQPQHF
NA	TRBV6-2/TRBV6-3	TRBJ1-5	TGTGCCAGCAGTAACGGGACACTGAATCAGCCCCAGCATTTT	CASSNGTLNQPQHF
NA	TRBV18	TRBJ2-3	TGTGCCAGCTCACCTCAACGAATCTCCGATACGCAGTATTTT	CASSPQRISDTQYF
TRBD1	TRBV5-4	TRBJ1-6	TGTGCCAGCAGCTTGGAAGGACAGGCTAATTCACCCCTCCACTTT	CASSLEGQANSPLHF
NA	TRBV19	TRBJ2-7	TGTGCCAGTAGCCCCCTTATGGGCCGCAGCTACGAGCAGTACTTC	CASSPLMGRSYEQYF
NA	TRBV15	TRBJ1-1	TGTGCCACCAGCAATGAGGGGCGGGGCACTGAAGCTTTCTTT	CATSNEGRGTEAFF
TRBD1	TRBV12-3/TRBV12-4	TRBJ1-2	TGTGCCAGCAGTTTGACAGGGATTGGCTACACCTTC	CASSLTGIGYTF
TRBD2	TRBV3-1/TRBV3-2	TRBJ2-1	TGTGCCAGCAGCCAGAGGGTCCTAGCGGGGGGGAATGAGCAGTTCTTC	CASSQRVLAGGNEQFF
NA	TRBV18	TRBJ1-2	TGTGCCAGCTCACCTCGTGGGACAATAGGCGGCTACACCTTC	CASSPRGTIGGYTF
TRBD1	TRBV19	TRBJ2-3	TGTGCCAGTAGCAACCGACAGGGGGCTTCTACAGATACGCAGTATTTT	CASSNRQGASTDTQYF
TRBD2	TRBV7-8	TRBJ2-6	TGTGCCAGCAGCTTGCTAGCGGGAGGCCGCTCTGGGGCCAACGTCCTGACTTTC	CASSLLAGGRSGANVLTF
TRBD2	TRBV19	TRBJ2-1	TGTGCCAGTATGCACGGGACTAGCAAGTACAATGAGCAGTTCTTC	CASMHGTSKYNEQFF